These T cell receptor beta chains were read from a single sample in a study of blood T cell repertoires in COVID-19. Clones were sequenced by immunoSEQ multiplex PCR, and TCRdb holds only the in-frame ones, with some missing. The sample lists fewer than 300,000 clones; about 89% were seen once. Source material: PBMCs or T cells enriched from blood (not recorded which). The receptors here all came from a man between 40 and 49 years old who had recovered from COVID-19. Both conserved end residues are part of each CDR3. A D gene is named only where the DNA matches it firmly. A clone size is listed for some rows: how often the clone was seen (once, few, many), or a class if it is expanded.

d_call	v_call	clone_size	j_call	cdr3_nt	cdr3_aa
NA	TRBV11-3	NA	TRBJ1-2	TGTGCCAGCAGCGGAGGGGACTATGGCTACACCTTC	CASSGGDYGYTF
NA	TRBV9	few	TRBJ2-2	TGTGCCAGCAGCGTAGCTTCCAGGGAGGCCGGGGAGCTGTTTTTT	CASSVASREAGELFF
TRBD2	TRBV6-5	NA	TRBJ2-5	TGTGCCAGCAAACTAAGCGGGGGGGGAGAGACCCAGTACTTC	CASKLSGGGETQYF
NA	TRBV29-1	NA	TRBJ1-1	TGCAGCGTTGAAGTTAGACAGAACACTGAAGCTTTCTTT	CSVEVRQNTEAFF
TRBD1	TRBV28	NA	TRBJ2-3	TGTGCCAGCAGTCTGGGACAGGGTACAGATACGCAGTATTTT	CASSLGQGTDTQYF
NA	TRBV6-5	NA	TRBJ2-6	TGTGCCAGCAGCCTACGGGGCTCTGGGGCCAACGTCCTGACTTTC	CASSLRGSGANVLTF
NA	TRBV20-1	NA	TRBJ2-2	TGCAGTGCTTATGTAGACGGGGAGCTGTTTTTT	CSAYVDGELFF
NA	TRBV19	NA	TRBJ1-2	TGTGCCAGCGAGGAAAGACGCGGCGGCTACACCTTC	CASEERRGGYTF
NA	TRBV28	NA	TRBJ1-1	TGTGCCAGCAGTTTAATAGGGGTAGCTGAAGCTTTCTTT	CASSLIGVAEAFF
NA	TRBV6-2/TRBV6-3	NA	TRBJ1-6	TGTGCCAGCAGTTATTCGCGGGAGGACCGGGACCAATTTAATTCACCCCTCCACTTT	CASSYSREDRDQFNSPLHF
TRBD1	TRBV6-1	NA	TRBJ2-3	TGTGCCAGCACTGAACGGGACAGGAGAGATACGCAGTATTTT	CASTERDRRDTQYF
NA	TRBV12-3/TRBV12-4	few	TRBJ1-4	TGTGCCAGCAGTTTAGGAGGGTTTGAAAAACTGTTTTTT	CASSLGGFEKLFF
NA	TRBV5-4	once	TRBJ2-5	TGTGCCAGCAGCTTGATCGGGGGAGAGACCCAGTACTTC	CASSLIGGETQYF
NA	TRBV29-1	NA	TRBJ2-7	TGCAGCGTGGGGTTGATGGGGAGGAACGAGCAGTACTTC	CSVGLMGRNEQYF
NA	TRBV7-8	NA	TRBJ2-7	TGTGCCAGCACCCTTAGTGGGATGGGAGAAGGAGACGAGCAGTACTTC	CASTLSGMGEGDEQYF
NA	TRBV6-5	NA	TRBJ1-1	TGTGCCAGCAGCCCCACTGTTACCTCCAACACTGAAGCTTTCTTT	CASSPTVTSNTEAFF
NA	TRBV6-6	NA	TRBJ2-6	TGTGCCAGCAGTTATAGTAGCTCTGGGGCCAACGTCCTGACTTTC	CASSYSSSGANVLTF
TRBD1	TRBV11-2	NA	TRBJ2-7	TGTGCCAGCAGCGAGTACAGGGGAACCTACGAGCAGTACTTC	CASSEYRGTYEQYF
NA	TRBV28	NA	TRBJ2-2	TGTGCCACCCCGGGAGGGGGCCCCGGGGAGCTGTTTTTT	CATPGGGPGELFF
TRBD1	TRBV9	once	TRBJ2-7	TGTGCCTTACAGGGGTCCTACGAGCAGTACTTC	CALQGSYEQYF
TRBD1	TRBV4-3	NA	TRBJ1-2	TGCGCCAGCAGCCAACAACAGGGGTCCAACTATGGCTACACCTTC	CASSQQQGSNYGYTF
TRBD1	TRBV2	once	TRBJ1-1	TGTGCCAGCGGAATACAGGGGGCCTATACTGAAGCTTTCTTT	CASGIQGAYTEAFF
NA	TRBV5-1	NA	TRBJ2-2	TGCGCCAGCAGCTCCGCCTTACAGGCGAACACCGGGGAGCTGTTTTTT	CASSSALQANTGELFF
TRBD1	TRBV18	NA	TRBJ1-4	TGTGCCAGCTCACCAAACAGGGGAACTAATGAAAAACTGTTTTTT	CASSPNRGTNEKLFF
NA	TRBV19	NA	TRBJ1-2	TGTGCCAGTAGTATAAACCCCCCGAGCGCGGCGGGCTACACCTTC	CASSINPPSAAGYTF
NA	TRBV30	few	TRBJ1-5	TGTGCCTGGACGGACGGGATTAATCGTCAGCCCCAGCATTTT	CAWTDGINRQPQHF
NA	TRBV27	once	TRBJ2-3	TGTGCCAGCAGTTTATTCCCCTCGAGGGCGTTGGGTGTTACGCAGTATTTT	CASSLFPSRALGVTQYF
NA	TRBV25-1	NA	TRBJ2-7	TGTGCCAGCAGTGATCGGGACTTCGACTCCTACGAGCAGTACTTC	CASSDRDFDSYEQYF
NA	TRBV29-1	NA	TRBJ1-1	TGCAGCGTGCAAATGGTAAGCGGGAACACTGAAGCTTTCTTT	CSVQMVSGNTEAFF
TRBD1	TRBV5-1	NA	TRBJ2-7	TGCGCCAGCAGCTTGGTGGTCGGGACAGGTAACTACGAGCAGTACTTC	CASSLVVGTGNYEQYF
NA	TRBV12-5	NA	TRBJ2-1	TGTGCTAGTGGTTTGATGCCCAGGGGATACAATGAGCAGTTCTTC	CASGLMPRGYNEQFF
TRBD1	TRBV5-1	NA	TRBJ1-1	TGCGCCAGCAGCTTATCAGGGGGTAGCACTGAAGCTTTCTTT	CASSLSGGSTEAFF
TRBD1	TRBV10-3	NA	TRBJ1-2	TGTGCCATATACCGGGACAGAGAAAACTATGGCTACACCTTC	CAIYRDRENYGYTF
TRBD1	TRBV23-1	NA	TRBJ1-1	TGCGCCAGCAGCCGGACAGGGAACACTGAAGCTTTCTTT	CASSRTGNTEAFF
NA	TRBV5-5	once	TRBJ2-7	TGTGCCAGCAGCTTAATCGGCAGGGCAAGCTACGAGCAGTACTTC	CASSLIGRASYEQYF